Listed below are T cell receptor beta chains from one sample, sequenced in a study of molecular identifiers for immune sequencing clone quantification. TCRdb recomputed calls from the PCR reads with MiXCR, one row per CDR3 protein. The profile shows about 640,000 distinct CDR3 sequences, 15% to 20% of them singletons. Material: naive CD8+ T cells from blood, with Jurkat cell RNA spiked in. These receptors originate from a human donor in good health. Some libraries in this study had Jurkat cell RNA spiked in. The CDR3 runs from the conserved cysteine through the conserved F or W. The D gene is left open where the match is weak. The size entry is marked missing in some rows and otherwise reads once, few, many or a size class.

D gene	V gene	clone size	J gene	CDR3 protein	CDR3 DNA
NA	TRBV7-9	NA	TRBJ2-7	CASSSSESDYEQYF	TGTGCCAGCAGCTCTTCCGAAAGCGACTACGAGCAGTACTTC
TRBD1	TRBV5-1	many	TRBJ1-2	CASSLAQTGDYGYTF	TGCGCCAGCAGCTTGGCCCAGACAGGGGATTACGGCTACACCTTC
NA	TRBV5-5	few	TRBJ2-3	CASSLGRGDRDTDTQYF	TGTGCCAGCAGCTTGGGGCGGGGGGACAGGGACACAGATACGCAGTATTTT
TRBD2	TRBV20-1	many	TRBJ2-4	CSARAGAGVDGGAKNIQYF	TGCAGTGCTAGAGCTGGGGCGGGAGTAGATGGGGGGGCCAAAAACATTCAGTACTTC
TRBD2	TRBV20-1	many	TRBJ2-3	CSGNDGTSGGSSTDTQYF	TGCAGTGGAAACGACGGGACTAGCGGGGGGTCTAGCACAGATACGCAGTATTTT
NA	TRBV4-1	many	TRBJ2-5	CASSQGTATEETQYF	TGCGCCAGCAGCCAAGGGACAGCGACAGAAGAGACCCAGTACTTC
TRBD2	TRBV20-1	few	TRBJ2-7	CSANGLAGLYEQYF	TGCAGTGCTAATGGGCTAGCGGGACTGTACGAGCAGTACTTC
TRBD1	TRBV4-1	few	TRBJ1-6	CASSQAGTGNSPLHF	TGCGCCAGCAGCCAAGCCGGGACAGGGAATTCACCCCTCCACTTT
TRBD1	TRBV7-9	NA	TRBJ2-1	CANSLAGTGQHNEQFF	TGTGCCAACAGCCTCGCCGGGACAGGGCAGCACAATGAGCAGTTCTTC
NA	TRBV11-3	NA	TRBJ2-7	CASSNTLDGTEITYEQYF	TGTGCCAGCAGTAACACTCTCGACGGAACAGAGATTACCTACGAGCAGTACTTC
NA	TRBV7-9	NA	TRBJ1-2	CASSSEWDPDQGYTF	TGTGCCAGCAGCTCCGAGTGGGACCCGGACCAGGGCTACACCTTC
NA	TRBV21-1	NA	TRBJ2-4	CASSSYSGRAMAKNIQYF	TGTGCCAGCAGCAGTTATAGCGGGAGGGCGATGGCCAAAAACATTCAGTACTTC
NA	TRBV30	few	TRBJ2-7	CAWGHGTSYEQYF	TGTGCCTGGGGACACGGGACCTCCTACGAGCAGTACTTC
NA	TRBV29-1	many	TRBJ2-3	CSVGALGGHTDTQYF	TGCAGCGTTGGGGCGTTGGGGGGGCACACAGATACGCAGTATTTT
NA	TRBV28	many	TRBJ2-5	CASSLFRGAGETQYF	TGTGCCAGCAGTTTATTCAGGGGCGCCGGGGAGACCCAGTACTTC
NA	TRBV4-1	many	TRBJ1-5	CASSHDTNQPQHF	TGCGCCAGCAGCCATGACACAAATCAGCCCCAGCATTTT
TRBD2	TRBV18	NA	TRBJ2-3	CASSPGLAEASTDTQYF	TGTGCCAGCTCACCAGGACTAGCGGAAGCTAGCACAGATACGCAGTATTTT
TRBD1	TRBV10-1	many	TRBJ1-4	CATARQGIF	TGCGCCACCGCGAGACAGGGAATTTTT
NA	TRBV30	many	TRBJ2-7	CAWSQRGEQYF	TGTGCCTGGAGTCAAAGGGGGGAGCAGTACTTC
NA	TRBV12-3/TRBV12-4	NA	TRBJ1-4	CASSGIGYNEKLFF	TGTGCCAGCAGTGGTATAGGGTATAATGAAAAACTGTTTTTT
NA	TRBV5-1	many	TRBJ2-3	CASSLELAGATDTQYF	TGCGCCAGCAGCTTGGAACTAGCAGGGGCCACAGATACGCAGTATTTT
NA	TRBV27	NA	TRBJ2-7	CASSLGRGIFEQCF	TGTGCCAGCAGTTTAGGGCGGGGTATCTTCGAGCAGTGCTTC
TRBD1	TRBV4-3	many	TRBJ2-7	CASSQDWGRTGGNEQYF	TGCGCCAGCAGCCAAGATTGGGGGCGGACAGGGGGCAATGAGCAGTACTTC
NA	TRBV6-2/TRBV6-3	NA	TRBJ2-1	CASSSGRQYNEQFF	TGTGCCAGCAGTTCTGGGCGGCAATACAATGAGCAGTTCTTC